This TCR beta chain was observed in a study of immune evolution from preneoplasia to lung adenocarcinoma (dated by TCRdb to the early 2020s). Regarding the study in general: The study used immune gene expression, TCR sequencing and multiplex immunofluorescence to profile the immune contexture of lung adenocarcinoma precursors and invasive adenocarcinoma. According to the study, about 100 samples were used for TCR sequencing. A total of approximately 56 patients contributed TCR sequencing data. The sample size was set by how many specimens were available, not by a prior power calculation. A total of roughly 50 patients with pulmonary nodules who underwent surgical resection were included in the overall cohort. POLYSOLVER was used to infer Class I HLA alleles from exome data, while LOHHLA was used to detect allele-specific HLA loss. Resected precursor lesions (AAH, AIS, MIA) and invasive adenocarcinomas were compared against paired morphologically normal lung tissue. The immune data were integrated with whole exome sequencing and methylation data from the same cohort of nodules.

The full study reports these points: Because every patient came from Japan and China, how well the results apply to Western populations was uncertain. The findings rested on association rather than direct causation, and larger cohorts with long-term follow-up and longitudinal biopsies were considered necessary. Clonality was highest in normal lung, while later-stage lesions appeared to show lower clonality but higher T cell density and diversity. Normal lung had the highest top T cell clone frequencies, and these frequencies appeared to fall progressively from AAH through AIS, MIA and invasive adenocarcinoma.

Between 2014 and 2017, the patients underwent resection in either Japan or China. Two lung cancer pathologists independently reviewed H&E slides to confirm the histologic diagnosis of every case. DNA was isolated from FFPE tissue using the AllPrep DNA/RNA FFPE Kit. Using the immunoSEQ hsTCRbeta Kit, TCR beta CDR3 regions were sequenced from DNA. The paper's data handling went like this. TCR sequencing data were analysed with the ImmunoSEQ Analyzer. T cell clonality was defined as 1 minus Pielou's evenness computed on productive rearrangements. T cell diversity was measured with the inverse Simpson index on productive templates. T cell density was defined as TCR beta template counts normalized to usable DNA, with usable DNA estimated by amplifying and sequencing housekeeping genes. Two-sided Kruskal-Wallis tests were used to compare TCR metrics across histologic stages. Not all clones reach the TCRdb copy of this immuneACCESS table, which keeps in-frame sequences only. Checked studies attribute under half of the gap to unresolved V genes and leave the rest unexplained. That table supplies the V and J calls and clone size; D and trimming were determined from the DNA. Recorded for this sample are roughly 4,600 clones; around 78% of them occurred a single time. The ten largest account for about 8.2% of the sample.

As for this clone: The antigen it binds to is not known. No base qualities exist here, and no much larger clone lies one base off it.

Compared with germline, V lacks 4 bases and J lacks 2 bases; bases without a gene match: 4. The germline V gene provides CDR1 SQVTM and CDR2 ANQGSEA. Its CDR3 holds 14 amino acids, cysteine through phenylalanine. The only DNA kept is the CDR3, 42 bases in frame from the first base. This clonotype was obtained from a donor at least 70 years old with lung adenocarcinoma. The chain is made from TRBV29-1 and TRBJ2-2; 7 central nucleotides agree with TRBD2. The sequencing input was FFPE adjacent normal lung tissue. The DNA sequence is TGCAGCGTTGGTGGGGAGGGAAACACCGGGGAGCTGTTTTTT. Translated, it gives CSVGGEGNTGELFF.